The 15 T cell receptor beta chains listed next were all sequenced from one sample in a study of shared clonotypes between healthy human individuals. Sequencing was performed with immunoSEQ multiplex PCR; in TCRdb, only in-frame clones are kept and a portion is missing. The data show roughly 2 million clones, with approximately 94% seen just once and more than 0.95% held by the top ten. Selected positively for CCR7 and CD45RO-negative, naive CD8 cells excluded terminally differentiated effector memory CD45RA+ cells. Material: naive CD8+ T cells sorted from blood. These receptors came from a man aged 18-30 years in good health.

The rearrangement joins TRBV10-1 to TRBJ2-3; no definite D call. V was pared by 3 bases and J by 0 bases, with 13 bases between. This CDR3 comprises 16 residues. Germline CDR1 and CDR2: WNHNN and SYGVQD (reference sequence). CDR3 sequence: CASSDTRLSSTDTQYF. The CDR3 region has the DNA TGCGCCAGCAGTGATACTCGTTTATCTAGCACAGATACGCAGTATTTT.

CDR3 region: CASSFSSGGPADTQYF. In DNA, the CDR3 is TGTGCCAGCAGTTTCTCTAGCGGGGGGCCGGCCGATACGCAGTATTTT. V is TRBV6-6 and J is TRBJ2-3, with TRBD2 matching over 11 bases. The trim removed 4 bases at V and 6 bases at J, leaving 9 bases unmatched. Germline V gene sequence: CDR1 MNHNY, CDR2 SVGAGI (reference sequence). CDR3 length: 16 residues.

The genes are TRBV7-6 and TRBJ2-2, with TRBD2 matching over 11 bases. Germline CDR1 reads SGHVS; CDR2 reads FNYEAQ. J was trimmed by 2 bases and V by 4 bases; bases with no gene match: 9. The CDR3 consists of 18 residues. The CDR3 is CASSSTLAGALNTGELFF. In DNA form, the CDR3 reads TGTGCCAGCAGCTCTACACTAGCGGGGGCCCTAAACACCGGGGAGCTGTTTTTT.

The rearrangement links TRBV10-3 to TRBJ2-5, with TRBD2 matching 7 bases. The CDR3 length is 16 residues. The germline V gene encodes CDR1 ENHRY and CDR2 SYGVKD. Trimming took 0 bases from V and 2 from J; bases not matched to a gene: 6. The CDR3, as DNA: TGTGCCATCAGTGAGTCGATAGGAGCGGGGCAAGAGACCCAGTACTTC. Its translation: CAISESIGAGQETQYF.

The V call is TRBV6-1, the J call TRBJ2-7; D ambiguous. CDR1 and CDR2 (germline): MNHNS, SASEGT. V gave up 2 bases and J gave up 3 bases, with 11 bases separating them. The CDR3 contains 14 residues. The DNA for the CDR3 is TGTGCCAGCAGTGAAACTGGAAGGGACTACGAGCAGTACTTC. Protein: CASSETGRDYEQYF.

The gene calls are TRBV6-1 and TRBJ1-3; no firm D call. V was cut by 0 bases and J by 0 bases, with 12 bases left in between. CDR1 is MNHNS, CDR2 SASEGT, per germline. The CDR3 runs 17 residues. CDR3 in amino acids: CASSEAHLGISGNTIYF. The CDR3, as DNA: TGTGCCAGCAGTGAAGCCCACTTGGGGATCTCTGGAAACACCATATATTTT.

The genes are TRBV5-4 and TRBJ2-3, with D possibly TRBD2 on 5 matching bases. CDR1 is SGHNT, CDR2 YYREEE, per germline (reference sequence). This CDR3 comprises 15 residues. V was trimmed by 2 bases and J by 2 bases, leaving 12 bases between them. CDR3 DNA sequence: TGTGCCAGCAGCTTTTTTGAGGGTAACACAGATACGCAGTATTTT. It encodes CASSFFEGNTDTQYF.

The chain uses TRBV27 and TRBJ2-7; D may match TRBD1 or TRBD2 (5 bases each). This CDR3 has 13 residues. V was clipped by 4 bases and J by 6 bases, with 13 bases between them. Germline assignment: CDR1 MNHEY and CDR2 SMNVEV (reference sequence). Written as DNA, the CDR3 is TGTGCCAGCAGTTCGGGGCAGGCGTTCGAGCAGTACTTC. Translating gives CASSSGQAFEQYF.

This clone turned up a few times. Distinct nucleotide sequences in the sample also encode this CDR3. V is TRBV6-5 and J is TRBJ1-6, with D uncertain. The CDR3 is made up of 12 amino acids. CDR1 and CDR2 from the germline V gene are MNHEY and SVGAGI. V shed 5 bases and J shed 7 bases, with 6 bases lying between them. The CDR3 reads CASSPGNSPLHF. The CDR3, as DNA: TGTGCCAGCAGTCCGGGGAATTCACCCCTCCACTTT.

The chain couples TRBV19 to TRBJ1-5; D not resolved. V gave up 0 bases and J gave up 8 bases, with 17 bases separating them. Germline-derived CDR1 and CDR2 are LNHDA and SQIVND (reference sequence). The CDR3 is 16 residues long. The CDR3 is CASSIDPTGTYEPQHF. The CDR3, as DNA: TGTGCCAGTAGTATAGACCCGACGGGAACTTACGAGCCCCAGCATTTT.

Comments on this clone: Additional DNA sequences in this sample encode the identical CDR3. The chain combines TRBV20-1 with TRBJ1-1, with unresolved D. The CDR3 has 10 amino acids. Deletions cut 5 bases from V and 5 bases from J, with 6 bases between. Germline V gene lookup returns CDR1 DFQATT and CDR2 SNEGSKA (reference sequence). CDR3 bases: TGCAGTGCTGGGAGGACTGAAGCTTTCTTT. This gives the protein CSAGRTEAFF.

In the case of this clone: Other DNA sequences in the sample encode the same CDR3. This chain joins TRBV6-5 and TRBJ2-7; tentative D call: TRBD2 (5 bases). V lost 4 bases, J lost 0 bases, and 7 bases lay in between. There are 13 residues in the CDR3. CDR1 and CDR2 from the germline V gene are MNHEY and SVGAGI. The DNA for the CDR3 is TGTGCCAGCAGTTCCCGGGACTCCTACGAGCAGTACTTC. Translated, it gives CASSSRDSYEQYF.

The CDR3 DNA follows: TGTGCCAGCAGTTACCTAGCGGGGAAATACGAGCAGTACTTC. This codes for CASSYLAGKYEQYF. The genes are TRBV27 and TRBJ2-7; the match to TRBD2 covers 9 bases. The CDR3 consists of 14 residues. The V segment lost 4 bases and the J segment 4 bases; nucleotides outside the gene matches: 5. Germline V gene lookup returns CDR1 MNHEY and CDR2 SMNVEV (reference sequence).

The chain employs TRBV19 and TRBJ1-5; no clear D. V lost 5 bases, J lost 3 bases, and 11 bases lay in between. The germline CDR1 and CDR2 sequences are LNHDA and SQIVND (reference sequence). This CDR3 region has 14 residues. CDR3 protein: CASSSWALNQPQHF. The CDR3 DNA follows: TGTGCCAGTAGTTCATGGGCTCTCAATCAGCCCCAGCATTTT. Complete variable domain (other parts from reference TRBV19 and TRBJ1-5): DGGITQSPKYLFRKEGQNVTLSCEQNLNHDAMYWYRQDPGQGLRLIYYSQIVNDFQKGDIAEGYSVSREKKESFPLTVTSAQKNPTAFYLCASSSWALNQPQHFGDGTRLSIL.

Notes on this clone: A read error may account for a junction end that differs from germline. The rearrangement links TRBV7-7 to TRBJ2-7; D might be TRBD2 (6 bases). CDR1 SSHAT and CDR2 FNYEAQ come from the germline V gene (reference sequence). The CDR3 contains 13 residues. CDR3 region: CASSSLEGYEQYF. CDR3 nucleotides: TGTGCTAGCAGCTCACTGGAGGGCTACGAGCAGTACTTC.